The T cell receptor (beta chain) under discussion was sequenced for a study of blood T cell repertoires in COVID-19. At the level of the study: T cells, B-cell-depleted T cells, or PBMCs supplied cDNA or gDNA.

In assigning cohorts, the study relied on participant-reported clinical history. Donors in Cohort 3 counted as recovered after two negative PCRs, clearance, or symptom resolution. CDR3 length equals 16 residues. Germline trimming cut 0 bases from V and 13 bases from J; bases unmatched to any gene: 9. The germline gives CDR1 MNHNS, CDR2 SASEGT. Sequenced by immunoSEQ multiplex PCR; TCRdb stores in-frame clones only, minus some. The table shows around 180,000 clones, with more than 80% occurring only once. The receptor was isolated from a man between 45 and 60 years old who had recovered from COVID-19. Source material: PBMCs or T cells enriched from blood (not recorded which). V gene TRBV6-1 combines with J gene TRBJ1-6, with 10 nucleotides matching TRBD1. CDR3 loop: CASSEATGGLLVPLHF. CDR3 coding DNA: TGTGCCAGCAGTGAAGCGACAGGGGGCCTATTGGTGCCCCTCCACTTT.